The T cell receptor beta chain under discussion was sequenced for a study of CD8 T cells in Susac syndrome. Random-hexamer reverse transcription was applied to about 0.5 to 1 ug RNA. Each CDR3 protein gets one entry after TCRdb re-called the immunoSEQ multiplex PCR reads with MiXCR. Among around 46,000 distinct CDR3 sequences listed, roughly 92% were seen once. CDR3 length: 15 amino acids. Germline trimming cut 2 bases from V and 7 bases from J; bases unmatched to any gene: 7. The germline V gene has CDR1 SGDLS and CDR2 YYNGEE. This chain links TRBV9 with TRBJ1-5, with TRBD1 identical over 9 bases. The clonotype comes from a human donor in good health. Sequencing was carried out using CD8+ T cells from PBMCs. This CDR3 is CASSVGQGRGQPQHF. The CDR3 DNA reads TGTGCCAGCAGCGTCGGACAGGGGAGAGGACAGCCCCAGCATTTT.